The clone carrying this T cell receptor (beta chain) was counted at least ten times. The antigen is undetermined. Fresh peripheral blood, around 9.2 ml of it, supplied the PBMCs. These data belong to a study of T cells in Graves' hyperthyroidism and ophthalmopathy. Study-level background: Pretreatment peripheral blood was obtained at initial diagnosis.

Trimming removed 6 bases at V and 7 bases at J, with 21 bases between. The germline CDR1 and CDR2 sequences are KGHSH and LQKENI. The CDR3 sequence is 15 residues long. There were TCR beta CDR3 regions amplified from RNA transcripts. The TCR CDR3 was amplified in a first-round RT-PCR using the HTBI primer set. MiXCR was run by TCRdb on the multiplex PCR reads, yielding one entry per CDR3 protein. The table records 250,000 to 300,000 distinct CDR3 sequences, approximately 16% of them present only once. General study points: Patients with ophthalmopathy were separated from those with stable hyperthyroidism by a 13 V-J model.

The chain uses TRBV18 and TRBJ1-1; possibly TRBD1 for D (5 bases). This TCR was recovered from a woman in her 50s with Graves' hyperthyroidism that later progressed to Graves' ophthalmopathy. Material for sequencing was blood. The CDR3 protein is CASSKTESRDGEAFF. The CDR3 DNA reads as TGTGCCAGCTCCAAAACCGAAAGCAGGGACGGTGAAGCTTTCTTT.